The sequence of this T cell receptor beta chain was determined in a study of cytomegalovirus exposure and HLA in healthy donors. CDR3 length: 15 residues. Germline-derived CDR1 and CDR2 are MNHEY and SVGAGI. The V gene end was trimmed by 4 bases and the J gene end by 6 bases; junction bases not matched to a gene: 7. This PCR relied on a set of 60 Vbeta primers and 13 Jbeta primers. The data were produced by immunoSEQ multiplex PCR, yet TCRdb's version contains in-frame clones alone and is incomplete. The sample lists some 93,000 clones, 78% occurring once. The receptor was isolated from a woman in her thirties or forties in good health and CMV-seronegative. Sequences were obtained from PBMCs. The chain couples TRBV6-5 to TRBJ2-7; TRBD2 matches 12 bases. The CDR3 DNA reads as TGTGCCAGCAGTTTGACTAGCGGGAGCCTATGCGAGCAGTACTTC. As protein: CASSLTSGSLCEQYF.